These 24 T cell receptor beta chains share one sample of origin, sequenced in a study of shared clonotypes between healthy human individuals. Some clones are missing from TCRdb's copy, which holds only in-frame ones; the method was immunoSEQ multiplex PCR. The data contain more than 2,000,000 clones, over 90% of them singletons. Sequencing input: naive CD4+ T cells from PBMCs. The subset: CD45RA+ positively selected. These TCRs come from a man between 18 and 29 years old in good health. Some clones in this sample may be carry-over from other donors' samples.

The chain combines TRBV5-4 with TRBJ2-7, with D possibly TRBD2 on 5 matching bases. This CDR3 contains 13 residues. Per the germline V gene, CDR1 is SGHNT and CDR2 is YYREEE (reference sequence). V lost 6 bases and J 0 bases, leaving 10 bases between the germline ends. The CDR3 DNA reads TGTGCCAGCAACGCAGCGGACTCCTACGAGCAGTACTTC. As protein: CASNAADSYEQYF.

The rearrangement uses TRBV15 and TRBJ2-1; D ambiguous. V dropped 5 bases and J dropped 6 bases, with 20 bases sitting between them. This CDR3 comprises 16 residues. Germline values: CDR1 LNHNV, CDR2 YYDKDF (reference sequence). In nucleotides, the CDR3 is TGTGCCACCAGCGCTCCCCCTTCCGGGCTTTTCAATGAGCAGTTCTTC. The encoded protein is CATSAPPSGLFNEQFF.

In regard to this clone: Other DNA sequences within the sample encode an identical CDR3. The chain combines TRBV11-2 with TRBJ2-3; D is ambiguous. The CDR3 extends over 14 amino acids. Germline CDR1 is SGHAT and CDR2 is FQNNGV. V was trimmed by 2 bases and J by 0 bases, leaving 6 bases between them. As DNA, the CDR3 is TGTGCCAGCAGCTTATTGTTGAGCACAGATACGCAGTATTTT. This gives the protein CASSLLLSTDTQYF.

The V call is TRBV2, the J call TRBJ2-5; 8 nucleotides line up with TRBD1. Germline V gene sequence: CDR1 SNHLY, CDR2 FYNNEI. V shed 2 bases and J 12 bases; nucleotides not matched to a gene: 5. CDR3 length equals 12 residues. The CDR3 sequence: CASSELGQEKYF. CDR3 DNA: TGTGCCAGCAGTGAACTGGGACAGGAGAAGTACTTC.

V is TRBV5-1 and J is TRBJ2-7; 8 bases align to TRBD1. The CDR3 consists of 14 residues. CDR1 is SGHRS and CDR2 is YFSETQ in the germline V gene. J was trimmed by 1 base and V by 4 bases; bases with no gene match: 4. The CDR3 region has the DNA TGCGCCAGCAGCCTGACAGGGGATTCCTACGAGCAGTACTTC. This sequence encodes CASSLTGDSYEQYF. Supplemented by reference TRBV5-1 and TRBJ2-7, the full variable domain reads KAGVTQTPRYLIKTRGQQVTLSCSPISGHRSVSWYQQTPGQGLQFLFEYFSETQRNKGNFPGRFSGRQFSNSRSEMNVSTLELGDSALYLCASSLTGDSYEQYFGPGTRLTVT.

J is TRBJ1-1 and V is TRBV6-5; D not resolved. V was shortened by 6 bases and J by 2 bases, with 10 bases between the two germline ends. The length of the CDR3 is 13 residues. In germline, CDR1 is MNHEY, CDR2 SVGAGI. CDR3 coding DNA: TGTGCCAGCAGGTTCCGACGAAACACTGAAGCTTTCTTT. Translation gives CASRFRRNTEAFF.

The chain carries TRBV9 and TRBJ2-3; D remains unclear. The length of the CDR3 is 13 residues. The V and J ends lost 4 bases and 2 bases respectively, with 8 bases between them. Per the germline V gene, CDR1 is SGDLS and CDR2 is YYNGEE. The CDR3 bases are TGTGCCAGCAGCCCCATAGCCACAGATACGCAGTATTTT. Its translation: CASSPIATDTQYF.

The V gene is TRBV7-2, the J gene TRBJ2-7, with 7 bases lining up with TRBD2. The length of the CDR3 is 14 residues. The trim removed 5 bases at V and 3 bases at J, leaving 7 bases unmatched. The V gene's germline CDR1 is SGHTA and CDR2 FQGNSA. The CDR3 is CASSPGRVFYEQYF. The DNA for the CDR3 is TGTGCCAGCAGCCCAGGGAGGGTATTCTACGAGCAGTACTTC.

J is TRBJ2-7 and V is TRBV9, with 8 nucleotides matching TRBD2. The germline V gene encodes CDR1 SGDLS and CDR2 YYNGEE. Germline trimming cut 3 bases from V and 4 bases from J; bases unmatched to any gene: 12. CDR3 size: 16 residues. CDR3 nucleotide sequence: TGTGCCAGCAGCGCGAGGGTGTTAGCGGGGCGATACGAGCAGTACTTC. Translating it yields CASSARVLAGRYEQYF.

This clone was detected only once. CDR3 residues: CASSPQGPNGYTF. CDR3 DNA sequence: TGTGCCAGCTCACCGCAGGGGCCAAATGGCTACACCTTC. The J gene is TRBJ1-2, the V gene TRBV18, with D maybe TRBD1 (6 bases). CDR1 KGHSH and CDR2 LQKENI come from the germline V gene. Between the trimmed V and J ends, which lost 3 bases and 6 bases, there was a span of 11 bases. The CDR3 sequence is 13 residues long.

The chain recombines TRBV6-6 with TRBJ2-6; D gene unclear. This CDR3 contains 16 residues. V lost 2 bases and J 2 bases, leaving 10 bases between the germline ends. From germline, CDR1 is MNHNY and CDR2 SVGAGI (reference sequence). The CDR3 region is CASSYLGSAGANVLTF. In nucleotides, the CDR3 is TGTGCCAGCAGTTACCTAGGGTCGGCTGGGGCCAACGTCCTGACTTTC.

DNA for the CDR3: TGTGCCAGCAGCGGAAACCAGGGGACTCTTAACACTGAAGCTTTCTTT. Residues: CASSGNQGTLNTEAFF. V is TRBV11-2 and J is TRBJ1-1; tentative D call: TRBD1 (6 bases). In germline, CDR1 is SGHAT, CDR2 FQNNGV. V gave up 5 bases and J gave up 2 bases, with 18 bases separating them. The CDR3 totals 16 residues.

The chain has TRBV4-2 and TRBJ2-7; unclear D gene. Trimming pared 2 bases from V and 2 bases from J, leaving 7 bases between. Germline V gene sequence: CDR1 LGHNA, CDR2 YNFKEQ. This CDR3 spans 13 amino acids. Here the CDR3 DNA reads TGTGCCAGCAGCCAAAACCCAGCCTACGAGCAGTACTTC. Amino acids: CASSQNPAYEQYF.

The chain combines TRBV6-5 with TRBJ2-3; 7 bases are shared with TRBD1. The trim removed 5 bases at V and 2 bases at J, leaving 7 bases unmatched. Per the germline V gene, CDR1 is MNHEY and CDR2 is SVGAGI. This CDR3 is built from 15 residues. The chain's CDR3 is CASSPGQTFTDTQYF. In DNA form, the CDR3 reads TGTGCCAGCAGTCCGGGACAGACCTTCACAGATACGCAGTATTTT.

The genes are TRBV7-2 and TRBJ2-7; D unresolved. The V end was cut by 3 bases, the J end by 6 bases, with 9 bases between. CDR3 length equals 12 residues. From germline, CDR1 is SGHTA and CDR2 FQGNSA. CDR3 sequence: CASSFSGREQYF. The CDR3 coding sequence is TGTGCCAGCAGCTTCTCAGGTCGCGAGCAGTACTTC.

The chain carries TRBV7-6 and TRBJ1-5, with D maybe TRBD1 (5 bases). Germline assignment: CDR1 SGHVS and CDR2 FNYEAQ. V was trimmed by 4 bases and J by 7 bases, leaving 11 bases between them. This CDR3 has 13 residues. The CDR3 DNA reads as TGTGCCAGCAGCTACAGCAGGGCCCAGCCCCAGCATTTT. As protein: CASSYSRAQPQHF. The whole variable domain, filled in from reference TRBV7-6 and TRBJ1-5, reads GAGVSQSPRYKVTKRGQDVALRCDPISGHVSLYWYRQALGQGPEFLTYFNYEAQQDKSGLPNDRFSAERPEGSISTLTIQRTEQRDSAMYRCASSYSRAQPQHFGDGTRLSIL.

CDR3 residues: CAIRTGTDTQYF. DNA of the CDR3: TGCGCCATCCGGACAGGCACAGATACGCAGTATTTT. The V call is TRBV5-1, the J call TRBJ2-3, with D tentatively TRBD1 (6 bases). Germline CDR1 is SGHRS and CDR2 is YFSETQ. Trimming pared 9 bases from V and 1 base from J, leaving 9 bases between. The CDR3 length is 12 residues.

A word on this clone: Within the sample, other DNA sequences also encode this same CDR3. In DNA, the CDR3 is TGTGCCAGCAGCTTAGCAGGGGCCAACGTCCTGACTTTC. This gives the protein CASSLAGANVLTF. The chain carries TRBV11-2 and TRBJ2-6, with D hard to call. V gave up 1 base and J gave up 4 bases, with 2 bases separating them. Germline CDR1 and CDR2: SGHAT and FQNNGV. The CDR3 spans 13 residues.

V and J are TRBV5-1 and TRBJ2-1; D ambiguous. The germline V gene has CDR1 SGHRS and CDR2 YFSETQ. Trimming pared 1 base from V and 10 bases from J, leaving 6 bases between. This CDR3 region has 11 residues. CDR3 amino acids: CASSLRQEQFF. The CDR3 nucleotides read TGCGCCAGCAGCTTGAGGCAGGAGCAGTTCTTC. The full variable domain, in which reference TRBV5-1 and TRBJ2-1 provide the parts outside the CDR3, is KAGVTQTPRYLIKTRGQQVTLSCSPISGHRSVSWYQQTPGQGLQFLFEYFSETQRNKGNFPGRFSGRQFSNSRSEMNVSTLELGDSALYLCASSLRQEQFFGPGTRLTVL.

The count of this clone is one. The chain has TRBV15 and TRBJ1-1; D uncertain. Germline assignment: CDR1 LNHNV and CDR2 YYDKDF (reference sequence). The V end lost 1 base, the J end lost 0 bases, and 12 bases lay between the germline ends. The CDR3 is 16 amino acids. The CDR3 nucleotides read TGTGCCACCAGCAGAGGCTCCCGGAACATGAACACTGAAGCTTTCTTT. Protein: CATSRGSRNMNTEAFF.

The J gene is TRBJ1-1, the V gene TRBV6-5; D may be TRBD1 (5 bases). Between the trimmed V and J ends, which lost 5 bases and 0 bases, there was a span of 13 bases. In germline, CDR1 is MNHEY, CDR2 SVGAGI. CDR3 length: 15 amino acids. The CDR3 is CASSMGTGMNTEAFF. In DNA form, the CDR3 reads TGTGCCAGCAGTATGGGGACGGGGATGAACACTGAAGCTTTCTTT.

This sequence joins TRBV2 and TRBJ2-1; maybe TRBD2 (6 bases). V dropped 7 bases and J dropped 0 bases, with 13 bases sitting between them. CDR3 length: 15 amino acids. The germline gives CDR1 SNHLY, CDR2 FYNNEI. The CDR3 bases are TGTGCCAGCAATGACGCGGGACGCTCCTACAATGAGCAGTTCTTC. Translated, it gives CASNDAGRSYNEQFF.

The V call is TRBV10-3, the J call TRBJ2-7; the D gene is possibly TRBD2 (6 bases). CDR1 is ENHRY, CDR2 SYGVKD, per germline. The germline V and J ends were trimmed by 5 bases and 3 bases, with 11 bases remaining between them. This CDR3 contains 13 residues. The CDR3 DNA sequence: TGTGCCATCAGTCCTGGGACTCGCTACGAGCAGTACTTC. Translated: CAISPGTRYEQYF.

V and J are TRBV11-2 and TRBJ1-1; 9 bases align to TRBD1. The CDR3 consists of 15 residues. Per the germline V gene, CDR1 is SGHAT and CDR2 is FQNNGV. Germline trimming cut 3 bases from V and 0 bases from J; bases unmatched to any gene: 2. The CDR3 sequence is CASSFGTGLNTEAFF. CDR3 bases: TGTGCCAGCAGCTTCGGGACAGGGCTGAACACTGAAGCTTTCTTT.